The T cell receptor beta chain under discussion was sequenced for a study of metastatic and nonmetastatic thyroid tumors. Study-wide background: Comparison of repertoires was carried out across blood and tumor or nodule tissue from malignant and benign thyroid patients.

In the authors' workflow: A distant-metastasis classifier for papillary thyroid cancer was built using CDR3 differences across clinicopathological groups. TCRdb reprocessed the PCR reads using MiXCR. The V and J calls were determined by TCRdb, not by the authors. The data show 24,000 or so clones, roughly a fifth seen once. Until they underwent thyroid surgery, no patient had received any treatment. CDR1 and CDR2 from the germline V gene are KGHDR and SFDVKD. This CDR3 comprises 16 residues. J was trimmed by 7 bases and V by 1 base; bases with no gene match: 9. Points from the study as a whole: Across blood and tumor, TCR beta diversity in malignant thyroid tumors was reportedly significantly higher than in benign nodules.

This clone was observed many times. The antigen is unknown. The chain has TRBV24-1 and TRBJ2-5; 9 positions match TRBD1. Material: blood. This clonotype was sampled from a male donor with papillary thyroid cancer or a benign thyroid nodule (not recorded which). Some clones in this sample may be carry-over from other donors' samples. The CDR3 DNA sequence: TGTGCCACCAGTGATTTTGAGGACAGGGGATGGGGGACCCAGTACTTC. Amino acid sequence: CATSDFEDRGWGTQYF.